The TCR beta chain described here comes from a study of response to subunit inactivated influenza vaccine. Study-wide results and caveats: A suggestion made by the authors is that each seasonal influenza vaccination recruits few new T cells.

TCRdb re-derived calls from the RT-PCR reads in MiXCR, one entry per CDR3 protein. Of 700,000 to 800,000 distinct CDR3 sequences in the sample, less than 20% were seen once. Points on this clonotype: Its matching antigen is unknown.

The germline CDR1 and CDR2 sequences are SGHTA and FQGTGA. The CDR3 runs 15 residues. The J segment lost 3 bases and the V segment lost 0 bases, leaving 5 bases of the junction unmatched. V and J are TRBV7-3 and TRBJ2-7; TRBD2 matches at 7 bases. The sequence derives from a man aged 50 or older who received an inactivated influenza vaccine. The starting material was PBMCs from blood, obtained 5 days after vaccination. This CDR3 reads CASSLTGTKDYEQYF. CDR3 sequence (DNA): TGTGCCAGCAGCTTAACCGGGACTAAGGACTACGAGCAGTACTTC.